The rows below give T cell receptor beta chains drawn from one sample of a study of T cells after yellow fever vaccination. Via MiXCR, TCRdb re-called the 5' RACE reads, giving one row per CDR3 protein. This table has a few hundred thousand distinct CDR3 sequences, roughly a sixth appearing once. Sequenced material: PBMCs, taken before the yellow fever booster vaccination. Every receptor here comes from a man aged 18 to 35 who received the YFV17D yellow fever vaccine. CDR3s include the opening cysteine and the closing phenylalanine or tryptophan. A D gene is named only where the DNA matches it firmly. The listing skips clone size in some rows; elsewhere it reads once, few, many or a size class.

j_call,v_call,clone_size,d_call,cdr3_nt,cdr3_aa
TRBJ1-1,TRBV5-1,-,-,TGCGCCAGCAGCGCAGGGCGAGAGTGGGACATGAACACTGAAGCTTTCTTT,CASSAGREWDMNTEAFF
TRBJ1-1,TRBV29-1,-,-,TGCAGCGCCGTCTGGGGGGCGCCCACTGAAGCTTTCTTT,CSAVWGAPTEAFF
TRBJ1-1,TRBV7-6,-,-,TGTGCCAGCAGCACGACGGATATGAACACTGAAGCTTTCTTT,CASSTTDMNTEAFF
TRBJ2-1,TRBV18,-,-,TGTGCCAGCTCACCACTTAAGCCTAGCTCCTACAATGAGCAGTTCTTC,CASSPLKPSSYNEQFF
TRBJ2-3,TRBV12-5,many,TRBD2,TGTGCTAGTGGTTCAGGACTAGGCCCTACAACAGATACGCAGTATTTT,CASGSGLGPTTDTQYF
TRBJ1-1,TRBV7-9,few,-,TGTGCCAGCAGACCCGAGGAGGGGGGTCCCGCTGAAGCTTTCTTT,CASRPEEGGPAEAFF
TRBJ2-5,TRBV9,-,-,TGTGCCAGCAGCGTAGATGGTAGCGTGGGTGAGACCCAGTACTTC,CASSVDGSVGETQYF
TRBJ2-7,TRBV20-1,-,TRBD1,TGCAGTGCTAGAGATGGGGGACAGAACGAGCAGTACTTC,CSARDGGQNEQYF
TRBJ2-5,TRBV7-8,-,TRBD2,TGTGCCAGCAGCTCGGTAGCGGGGGGGAAAGTGACCCAGTACTTC,CASSSVAGGKVTQYF
TRBJ2-7,TRBV29-1,few,-,TGCAGCGTTGACATAAGGGGCGACAACGAGCAGTACTTC,CSVDIRGDNEQYF
TRBJ2-3,TRBV7-2,-,-,TGTGCCAGCAGCTTTTCAGAGTCCCCAGCAACGCAGTATTTT,CASSFSESPATQYF
TRBJ2-1,TRBV7-2,-,TRBD2,TGTGCCAGCAGCTTAGTGGGGACTAGCGGGGGGCTCAATGAGCAGTTCTTC,CASSLVGTSGGLNEQFF
TRBJ2-3,TRBV7-9,-,-,TGTGCCAGCGAGCGGAGCACAGATACGCAGTATTTT,CASERSTDTQYF
TRBJ1-5,TRBV29-1,many,-,TGCAGCGTCGCCGATGGGGTCCTTGGCAATCAGCCCCAGCATTTT,CSVADGVLGNQPQHF
TRBJ2-5,TRBV20-1,-,-,TGCAGTGCTAGAGATTTAGGGACCCAGTACTTC,CSARDLGTQYF
TRBJ2-1,TRBV27,-,-,TGTGCCAGCAGTTTTGAGAGCTCCTACAATGAGCAGTTCTTC,CASSFESSYNEQFF
TRBJ2-7,TRBV29-1,few,-,TGCAGCGTCCTCCGGGACGCCTACGAGCAGTACTTC,CSVLRDAYEQYF
TRBJ1-2,TRBV7-9,many,-,TGTGCCAGCAGCTTAAGGGCAATGAACTATGGCTACACCTTC,CASSLRAMNYGYTF
TRBJ1-2,TRBV10-3,few,-,TGTGCCATCAGTGTCTCCGCAGATAACTATGGCTACACCTTC,CAISVSADNYGYTF
TRBJ2-5,TRBV30,few,-,TGTGCCTGGAGTGGAACTCTAAAAGAGACCCAGTACTTC,CAWSGTLKETQYF
TRBJ2-3,TRBV4-1,-,TRBD2,TGCGCCAGCAGCCAAGAACTAGCGGGGGGATTAGATACGCAGTATTTT,CASSQELAGGLDTQYF
TRBJ2-5,TRBV5-1,-,TRBD2,TGCGCCAGCAGCTTGATCGGGGGGGAAGAGACCCAGTACTTC,CASSLIGGEETQYF
TRBJ1-1,TRBV6-5,-,TRBD1,TGTGCCAGCAGTTTTCAGACAGGGGAAGCTTTCTTT,CASSFQTGEAFF
TRBJ2-7,TRBV7-2,few,-,TGTGCCAGCAGGTCTGCGGGGGCCGGCTCCTACGAGCAGTACTTC,CASRSAGAGSYEQYF
TRBJ2-5,TRBV5-1,-,TRBD1,TGCGCCAGCAGCGGTATAAGGGACAGGCGGCGGGAGACCCAGTACTTC,CASSGIRDRRRETQYF
TRBJ1-1,TRBV6-5,-,-,TGTGCCAGCAGTTATCGGATAGGCCAGAACAGTGAAGCTTTCTTT,CASSYRIGQNSEAFF
TRBJ1-1,TRBV20-1,-,TRBD1,TGCAGTGCTAGAGGCAGACAGGGTGAGAACACTGAAGCTTTCTTT,CSARGRQGENTEAFF
TRBJ1-1,TRBV4-1,-,-,TGCGCCAGCAGCCAAGATTACTGGCAGGATAGAGGCACTGAAGCTTTCTTT,CASSQDYWQDRGTEAFF
TRBJ2-5,TRBV20-1,few,-,TGCAGTGCCGGCGGGCTAGCAGAGACCCAGTACTTC,CSAGGLAETQYF
TRBJ1-2,TRBV7-9,-,TRBD1,TGTGCCAGCAGCTCAGGGACAGGGAAGTATGGCTACACCTTC,CASSSGTGKYGYTF
TRBJ1-2,TRBV29-1,few,TRBD1,TGCAGCGTTGGAACCGGACAGGGTCGGTCCTTC,CSVGTGQGRSF
TRBJ1-5,TRBV10-3,few,-,TGTGCCATCAGTGCACAGGGTTTTAATCAGCCCCAGCATTTT,CAISAQGFNQPQHF
TRBJ1-4,TRBV5-1,-,-,TGCGCCAGCAGCTTGTTCCTGCCAGGGGAGGAAAAACTGTTTTTT,CASSLFLPGEEKLFF
TRBJ2-3,TRBV27,-,-,TGTGCCAGCAGTTTATCGGCTAGCTGGACAGATACGCAGTATTTT,CASSLSASWTDTQYF
TRBJ2-7,TRBV12-3/TRBV12-4,-,-,TGTGCCAGCAGTTTCGCCGCCAGGGGTTACGAGCAGTACTTC,CASSFAARGYEQYF
TRBJ2-1,TRBV5-1,few,TRBD2,TGCGCCAGCAGCTTCCACTCGGGGAGCGGGGCCTACAATGAGCAGTTCTTC,CASSFHSGSGAYNEQFF
TRBJ2-1,TRBV29-1,-,TRBD2,TGCAGCGGCGGACTAGCGGGAGGTGAGCAGTTCTTC,CSGGLAGGEQFF
TRBJ2-5,TRBV7-6,-,TRBD1,TGTGCCAGCAGCTCTGACGGGACAGGGCGGGAGACCCAGTACTTC,CASSSDGTGRETQYF
TRBJ2-3,TRBV7-2,-,-,TGTGCCAGCAGCTTAGGCTACCGGGATACGCAGTATTTT,CASSLGYRDTQYF
TRBJ1-2,TRBV10-3,-,TRBD1,TGTGCCATCAGTGAATGGACAGGGAGTGTCTATGGCTACACCTTC,CAISEWTGSVYGYTF
TRBJ2-1,TRBV4-1,few,TRBD1,TGCGCCAGCAGCTCCGGGACAGTCAACCTCAATGAGCAGTTCTTC,CASSSGTVNLNEQFF